This TCR beta chain is from a study of technical replicates of blood from a few donors. The repertoire was sequenced with immunoSEQ multiplex PCR; TCRdb's copy has only in-frame clones and lacks some. The sample gives about 73,000 clones, 90% to 95% of which show up once; roughly 4.5% is in the top ten. The CDR3 has 15 amino acids. V lost 4 bases to trimming and J lost 2 bases, with 14 bases between them. Germline loops: CDR1 SEHNR, CDR2 FQNEAQ (reference sequence). V and J are TRBV7-9 and TRBJ1-2; D might be TRBD1 (6 bases). This clonotype originated in a human donor in good health. Some clones in this sample may be carry-over from other donors' samples. Sequenced material: PBMCs. The DNA of the CDR3 is TGTGCCAGCAGCTGGGGCGGGGGGCGGAACTATGGCTACACCTTC. This encodes CASSWGGGRNYGYTF.